This T cell receptor beta chain was sequenced during a study of blood T cell repertoires in COVID-19 (dated by TCRdb to about 2020). In the study overall: Samples from collaborators originated in the United States, Italy and Spain and spanned both the acute and convalescent phases of COVID-19. Deeply sampled blood TCRbeta repertoires from subjects exposed to, actively infected with, or recovered from COVID-19 were included in the dataset. Samples came from the ongoing ImmuneRACE study (first 160 participants) plus 1,254 subjects from 6 global collaborators. The material from the prospective study consisted of cDNA or gDNA derived from T cells, B-cell-depleted T cells, or PBMCs. The repertoires were released in a freely available public database meant as a resource for research on the immune response to SARS-CoV-2. Nearly every sample came with metadata listing a de-identified subject ID, COVID-19 status, age in years and sex. Where available, HLA class I and class II types were taken from metadata supplied by the sample provider and were not determined by assay-based typing.

With respect to this clone: The clone's antigen remains unknown. Per-nucleotide qualities are absent, and no much larger clonotype sits a single base away.

Broader findings and caveats from the paper: The quantity of clinical and demographic metadata differed by source and by participant and was supplied without curation.

TCRbeta CDR3 regions were amplified from genomic DNA by means of the immunoSEQ Assay, a bias-controlled multiplex PCR. The published analysis was carried out like this. Within the assay, amplification of reference gene primers was used to estimate how many nucleated cells each sample contained. To quantify the absolute abundance of each unique TCRbeta CDR3 rearrangement, sequence reads were collapsed and filtered. Productive Simpson clonality was computed per sample as the square root of Simpson's diversity index over productive rearrangements. TCRdb limited this immuneACCESS table to in-frame rearrangements with V and J called. A share of clones is missing; checked studies link under half to unresolved V genes, and the rest is unexplained. Clone size and V and J calls were adopted from that table, with D and trimming inferred from the DNA. The sample table lists 450,000 to 500,000 clones, roughly 85% of them with a count of one. The ten largest clones represent approximately 3.2% of the sample.

The collaborating institutions used their own protocols to collect whole blood in K2EDTA tubes. For TCRbeta analysis, collaborator samples were shipped as frozen whole blood, as isolated PBMCs, or as DNA extracted from either sample type. The CDR3 runs 13 residues from the cysteine to the phenylalanine. The kept DNA is CDR3 alone, 39 bases in frame from the first base. Relative to germline, V is missing 4 bases and J is missing 5 bases, with 3 bases of the junction outside any gene match. CDR1 SGHDT and CDR2 YYEEEE are derived from the germline V gene. This receptor was identified in a human donor in a cohort sampled during active COVID-19. Rearrangement joined TRBV5-6 to TRBJ1-2; TRBD1 matches 9 bases in the middle. Sample: peripheral blood. CDR3 loop: CASSEQGAYGYTF. The sequenced DNA: TGTGCCAGCAGCGAACAGGGGGCATATGGCTACACCTTC.